This passage covers 7 T cell receptor beta chains from one sample sequenced in a study. MiXCR was run by TCRdb on the 5' RACE reads, yielding one entry per CDR3 protein. The sample records about 40,000 distinct CDR3 sequences, 18% being singletons. Sequenced: naive CD4+ T cells sorted from a lymph node. Regarding subset: naive CD4+ T cells, CD4+CD45RA+CD25-. The receptors stem from a female donor with breast cancer.

For this clonotype: The germline gene is not matched at one end of the junction; a read error may be the cause. The chain carries TRBV24-1 and TRBJ1-5; D remains unclear. This CDR3 has 15 residues. CDR1 and CDR2 (germline): KGHDR, SFDVKD. In DNA, the CDR3 is TGTGCCACCCCTAGGTTCGGAGTCAGCAATCAGCCCCGGCATTTT. Amino acids: CATPRFGVSNQPRHF.

With regard to this clonotype: Possible read error: a much larger clone is one base away. J is TRBJ1-1 and V is TRBV4-1; possibly TRBD1 for D (5 bases). From germline, CDR1 is MGHRA and CDR2 YSYEKL. This CDR3 region has 17 residues. The CDR3 sequence: CASSYPVRGPRNTEAIF. For the CDR3, the DNA is TGCGCCAGCAGCTACCCGGTTCGGGGACCCCGGAACACTGAAGCTATCTTT.

On this clonotype itself: The CDR3 ends on some other residue instead of the conserved phenylalanine or tryptophan, so this is likely a read error. The rearrangement links TRBV5-1 to TRBJ2-6, with D possibly being TRBD1 (5 bases). Trimming shortened V by 5 bases and J by 0 bases, and 6 bases separated the two germline ends. Germline CDR1 and CDR2: SGHRS and YFSETQ. The CDR3 loop spans 14 amino acids. Written as DNA, the CDR3 is TGCGCCAGCAGAGACAGCTCTGGGGCCAACGTCCTGACTGTC. This codes for CASRDSSGANVLTV.

This clonotype was seen at least ten times. The chain combines TRBV6-5 with TRBJ2-3; D might be TRBD2 (6 bases). Germline V lookup: CDR1 MNHEY, CDR2 SVGAGI. Trimming took 2 bases from V and 11 from J, leaving 14 bases between them. The CDR3 totals 13 residues. The CDR3 DNA follows: TGTGCCAGCAGTTACCTCCAGCGGACTAAGCAGTATTTT. This translates into CASSYLQRTKQYF.

The gene calls are TRBV20-1 and TRBJ2-1, with 8 positions matching TRBD2. Germline CDR1 and CDR2: DFQATT and SNEGSKA (reference sequence). Trimming removed 0 bases from V and 9 bases from J; junction bases left unmatched: 10. The CDR3 has 15 residues. DNA for the CDR3: TGCAGTGCTAGAGAGCCCCTAGCGGGTAGGGTTGAGCAGTTCTTC. Amino acid sequence: CSAREPLAGRVEQFF.

Concerning this clonotype: The conserved phenylalanine or tryptophan normally closing the CDR3 is absent here, so this likely arose from a read error. The chain has TRBV2 and TRBJ2-1; D is possibly TRBD1 (5 bases). V lost 5 bases to trimming and J lost 7 bases, with 6 bases between them. Germline V gene data show CDR1 as SNHLY and CDR2 as FYNNEI. There are 11 residues in the CDR3. CDR3 in amino acids: CASSKGNEQFL. CDR3 bases: TGTGCCAGCAGTAAGGGGAATGAGCAGTTCCTC.

The chain is built from TRBV28 and TRBJ2-7, with TRBD2 matching over 8 bases. Germline assignment: CDR1 MDHEN and CDR2 SYDVKM. The CDR3 has 15 residues. V shed 6 bases, J shed 3 bases, and the junction held 10 bases outside the gene matches. The CDR3 DNA follows: TGTGCCAGCAGCAGAGGACATGCGGGGGGCTACGAGCAGTACTTC. Translation: CASSRGHAGGYEQYF.